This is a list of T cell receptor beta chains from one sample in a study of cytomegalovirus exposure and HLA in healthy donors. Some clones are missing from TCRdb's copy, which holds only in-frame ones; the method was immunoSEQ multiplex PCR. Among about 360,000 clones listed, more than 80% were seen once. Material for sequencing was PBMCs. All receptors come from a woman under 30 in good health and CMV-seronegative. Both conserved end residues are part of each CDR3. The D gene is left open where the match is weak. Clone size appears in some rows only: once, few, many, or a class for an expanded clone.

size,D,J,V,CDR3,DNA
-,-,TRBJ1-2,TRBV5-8,CASSFGGGYGYTF,TGTGCCAGCAGCTTCGGGGGAGGGTATGGCTACACCTTC
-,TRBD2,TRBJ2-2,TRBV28,CASRVGRLAGPTGELFF,TGTGCCAGCAGGGTAGGGCGACTAGCGGGGCCCACCGGGGAGCTGTTTTTT
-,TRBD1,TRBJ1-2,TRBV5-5,CASSARDRVNYGYTF,TGTGCCAGCAGCGCGAGGGACAGGGTCAACTATGGCTACACCTTC
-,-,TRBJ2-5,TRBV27,CASSLMSQAGPETQYF,TGTGCCAGCAGTCTCATGAGCCAAGCGGGCCCAGAGACCCAGTACTTC
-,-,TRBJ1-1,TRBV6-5,CASSRTSRGGEAFF,TGTGCCAGCAGCCGGACTTCCCGCGGGGGAGAAGCTTTCTTT
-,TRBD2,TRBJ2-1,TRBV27,CVSSGGNELQFF,TGTGTCAGTAGCGGGGGGAATGAGTTGCAGTTCTTC
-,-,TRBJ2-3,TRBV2,CASKSILASTDTQYF,TGTGCCAGCAAGTCGATACTAGCCTCCACAGATACGCAGTATTTT
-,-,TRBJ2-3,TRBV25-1,CASRGALSTDTQYF,TGTGCCAGCAGGGGGGCCTTGAGCACAGATACGCAGTATTTT
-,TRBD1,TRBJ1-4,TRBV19,CASSIEPDRSEKLFF,TGTGCCAGTAGTATAGAGCCGGACAGGAGTGAAAAACTGTTTTTT
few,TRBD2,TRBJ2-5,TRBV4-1,CASSPREKRGGLETQYF,TGCGCCAGCAGCCCCCGGGAGAAGCGGGGGGGATTGGAGACCCAGTACTTC
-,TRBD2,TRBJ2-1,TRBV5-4,CASSYGGLAGHYNEQFF,TGTGCCAGCAGCTACGGGGGACTAGCGGGTCACTACAATGAGCAGTTCTTC
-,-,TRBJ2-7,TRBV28,CASSFRGRGHEQYF,TGTGCCAGCAGTTTCCGTGGCAGGGGCCACGAGCAGTACTTC
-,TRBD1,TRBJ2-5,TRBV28,CASSSRGQNQETQYF,TGTGCCAGCAGTTCGAGGGGACAGAACCAAGAGACCCAGTACTTC
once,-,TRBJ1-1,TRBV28,CASSLGGWNTEAFF,TGTGCCAGCAGTTTAGGAGGGTGGAACACTGAAGCTTTCTTT
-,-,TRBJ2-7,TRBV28,CASSVDTYEQYF,TGTGCCAGCAGTGTAGACACCTACGAGCAGTACTTC
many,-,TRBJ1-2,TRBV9,CASTHNDYGYTF,TGTGCCAGCACCCACAATGACTATGGCTACACCTTC
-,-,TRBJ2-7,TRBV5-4,CASSFRGTAGEQYF,TGTGCCAGCAGCTTTCGGGGGACCGCGGGGGAGCAGTACTTC
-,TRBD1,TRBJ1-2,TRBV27,CASSSIRPFRGRSGYTF,TGTGCCAGCAGTTCTATTAGACCCTTCAGGGGGCGAAGTGGCTACACCTTC
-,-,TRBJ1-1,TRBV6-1,CASSGGGRGKGNTEAFF,TGTGCCAGCAGTGGCGGGGGAAGAGGGAAGGGGAACACTGAAGCTTTCTTT
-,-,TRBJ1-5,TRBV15,CATSRTGMNQPQHF,TGTGCCACCAGCAGAACAGGGATGAATCAGCCCCAGCATTTT
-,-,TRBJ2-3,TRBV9,CASSVVQGGTDTQYF,TGTGCCAGCAGCGTAGTCCAGGGGGGTACAGATACGCAGTATTTT
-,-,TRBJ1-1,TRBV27,CASSFNRNTEAFF,TGTGCCAGCAGTTTTAACAGGAACACTGAAGCTTTCTTT
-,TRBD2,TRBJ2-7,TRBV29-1,CSVESGAGGSYEQYF,TGCAGCGTTGAATCTGGAGCGGGAGGCTCCTACGAGCAGTACTTC
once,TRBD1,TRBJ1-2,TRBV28,CASLEGGRGGYTF,TGTGCCAGCCTAGAAGGGGGCCGAGGGGGCTACACCTTC
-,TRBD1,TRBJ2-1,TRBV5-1,CASSRDRLNEQFF,TGCGCCAGCAGCCGGGACAGGTTAAATGAGCAGTTCTTC
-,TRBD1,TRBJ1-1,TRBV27,CASSKRTGKHTEAFF,TGTGCCAGCAGCAAGAGGACAGGTAAGCACACTGAAGCTTTCTTT